These 24 T cell receptor beta chains originate from one sample sequenced in a study of post-analysis software for immune sequencing data. Libraries were made from TCR beta cDNA, and they carried unique molecular identifiers. TCRdb reprocessed the PCR reads via MiXCR and lists one record per CDR3 protein. The sample shows 650,000 to 850,000 distinct CDR3 sequences, 40% to 55% of them seen only once. The study, taken as a whole, reports: Patients had higher frequencies than controls of roughly five TRBV segments, including TRBV5-6, TRBV5-1 and TRBV20-1.

Their target antigens are unknown. Sequencing was carried out using blood. These receptors were collected from a girl between 5 and 17 years old with multiple sclerosis.

V gene TRBV6-5 combines with J gene TRBJ2-3; 9 nucleotides match TRBD2. CDR3 length: 15 residues. V shed 4 bases and J 6 bases; nucleotides not matched to a gene: 8. CDR1 is MNHEY and CDR2 is SVGAGI in the germline V gene. Here the CDR3 DNA reads TGTGCCAGCAGTTTAGCGGGAGACTTCGGGGATACGCAGTATTTT. As protein: CASSLAGDFGDTQYF.

The V gene is TRBV6-5, the J gene TRBJ2-7, with D tentatively TRBD1 or TRBD2 (5 bases each). CDR3 length: 14 residues. The V gene's germline CDR1 is MNHEY and CDR2 SVGAGI. The V end lost 4 bases, the J end lost 4 bases, and 14 bases lay between the germline ends. CDR3 nucleotide sequence: TGTGCCAGCAGTTTCTTTGGCGAGGGGTACGAGCAGTACTTC. Its translation: CASSFFGEGYEQYF.

As regards this clonotype: Compared with germline, one end of the junction differs, possibly owing to a read error. The chain combines TRBV7-8 with TRBJ2-6; the D gene is possibly TRBD1 (5 bases). CDR3 length: 15 amino acids. The germline V gene has CDR1 SGHVS and CDR2 FQNEAQ. CDR3 coding DNA: TGTGCCAGCAGCTTATCCTTTTCTGGGGCCAACGTCCGGACTTTC. Translating it yields CASSLSFSGANVRTF.

This clonotype was seen just once. The chain recombines TRBV12-3 or TRBV12-4 with TRBJ2-7; 9 bases agree with TRBD1. V lost 6 bases, J lost 1 base, and 4 bases stayed unmatched. The CDR3 length is 14 residues. The CDR3 sequence: CASRTGQGSYEQYF. The CDR3 DNA sequence: TGTGCCAGCAGAACCGGACAGGGGTCCTACGAGCAGTACTTC.

The chain's CDR3 is CASSFKLAGDVTGELFF. CDR3 DNA sequence: TGCGCCAGCAGCTTTAAGCTAGCGGGAGACGTCACCGGGGAGCTGTTTTTT. The V call is TRBV5-1, the J call TRBJ2-2, with 10 nucleotides matching TRBD2. The V and J ends lost 2 bases and 4 bases, in that order; junction bases with no gene match: 8. Per germline, CDR1 SGHRS and CDR2 YFSETQ. This CDR3 is 17 amino acids long.

V is TRBV20-1 and J is TRBJ2-1; 7 bases match TRBD2. Trimming cost V 3 bases and J 1 base; bases outside gene matches: 9. This CDR3 is built from 16 residues. The germline V gene has CDR1 DFQATT and CDR2 SNEGSKA (reference sequence). The CDR3 is CSARPPGLRSYNEQFF. In DNA form, the CDR3 reads TGCAGTGCTAGGCCTCCGGGACTAAGATCCTACAATGAGCAGTTCTTC.

V gene TRBV30 combines with J gene TRBJ2-3; a possible D gene is TRBD2 (6 bases). Germline lookup yields CDR1 GTSNPN and CDR2 SVGIG (reference sequence). Trimming left V 2 bases short and J 6 bases short, with 18 bases between. This CDR3 region has 15 residues. For the CDR3, the DNA is TGTGCCTGGAGTCGGGACTCTCCGACCGTGGATACGCAGTATTTT. It specifies CAWSRDSPTVDTQYF.

Note on this clonotype: The junction departs from the called germline gene at one end, perhaps through a read error. The chain is built from TRBV5-6 and TRBJ2-3; 11 nucleotides agree with TRBD2. Germline CDR1 SGHDT, CDR2 YYEEEE. CDR3 length: 16 residues. CDR3 DNA: TGCGCCAGCAGCCTCCGGACTAGCGGGAGCACAGATACGCAGTATTTT. This gives the protein CASSLRTSGSTDTQYF.

This clonotype showed up many times. This chain joins TRBV29-1 and TRBJ2-7, with unresolved D. Trimming left V 4 bases short and J 1 base short, with 5 bases between. Germline V CDR1 and CDR2: SQVTM, ANQGSEA. CDR3 length equals 11 residues. The CDR3 nucleotides read TGCAGCGTTGTGGGTTCCTACGAGCAGTACTTC. Its protein is CSVVGSYEQYF.

This clonotype was seen at least ten times. The chain recombines TRBV28 with TRBJ2-5; 9 bases agree with TRBD2. The CDR3 totals 16 residues. The germline CDR1 and CDR2 sequences are MDHEN and SYDVKM. Losses at the gene ends were 6 bases for V and 2 bases for J; bases not matched to a gene: 10. CDR3 sequence reads: CASSQGSGSLQETQYF. The CDR3 coding sequence is TGTGCCAGCAGCCAAGGTAGCGGGAGCCTACAAGAGACCCAGTACTTC.

The chain has TRBV27 and TRBJ2-1; D is unresolved. The CDR3 extends over 13 amino acids. Germline CDR1 reads MNHEY; CDR2 reads SMNVEV (reference sequence). Trimming took 4 bases from V and 4 from J, leaving 8 bases between them. Written as DNA, the CDR3 is TGTGCCAGCAGTTCACGTCCTTACAATGAGCAGTTCTTC. Its protein is CASSSRPYNEQFF.

This clonotype was seen only a few times. The V gene is TRBV15, the J gene TRBJ2-1, with 9 bases aligning to TRBD2. The CDR3 is 14 residues long. The germline CDR1 and CDR2 sequences are LNHNV and YYDKDF (reference sequence). Trimming took 9 bases from V and 5 from J; bases not matched to a gene: 8. This chain's CDR3 is CATSPGLANNEQFF. CDR3 in DNA: TGTGCCACTAGCCCGGGACTAGCTAACAATGAGCAGTTCTTC.

V usage is TRBV28 and J usage is TRBJ2-3; tentatively, D is TRBD1 (6 bases). The CDR3 extends over 11 amino acids. V was clipped by 5 bases and J by 11 bases, with 11 bases between them. The V gene's germline CDR1 is MDHEN and CDR2 SYDVKM. CDR3 sequence reads: CASSPRQEQYF. In DNA, the CDR3 is TGTGCCAGCAGTCCCCGACAGGAGCAGTATTTT.

This chain links TRBV5-1 with TRBJ2-4; 12 nucleotides match TRBD2. The J call is in doubt because the DNA end fits TRBJ2-5 better. This CDR3 is 16 amino acids long. Germline values: CDR1 SGHRS, CDR2 YFSETQ. CDR3 coding DNA: TGCGCCAGCAGCGGGGGACTAGCGGGCCTTCAAGAGACCCAGTACTTC. It specifies CASSGGLAGLQETQYF.

This clonotype has just a few counts. The chain joins TRBV2 to TRBJ1-2; D remains ambiguous. This CDR3 is built from 13 residues. V shed 3 bases and J shed 4 bases, with 9 bases lying between them. The germline gives CDR1 SNHLY, CDR2 FYNNEI. CDR3 protein: CASSDTEVYGYTF. CDR3 coding DNA: TGTGCCAGCAGTGATACAGAGGTCTATGGCTACACCTTC.

This clonotype was seen more than once but under ten times. This chain joins TRBV6-5 and TRBJ2-7; 10 bases are shared with TRBD2. CDR3 length: 16 amino acids. Trimming cost V 3 bases and J 2 bases; bases outside gene matches: 7. The germline V gene has CDR1 MNHEY and CDR2 SVGAGI. The CDR3 region has the DNA TGTGCCAGCAGTTATACCGGGACTAGCGAGCCCTACGAGCAGTACTTC. It encodes CASSYTGTSEPYEQYF.

For this clonotype: One end of the junction does not line up with germline, which may come from a read error. This chain uses TRBV6-2 or TRBV6-3 with TRBJ2-1; D is undetermined. The germline gives CDR1 MNHEY, CDR2 SVGEGT. This CDR3 is 15 amino acids long. CDR3 amino acids: CASSPVESSYNERFF. In DNA form, the CDR3 reads TGTGCCAGCAGCCCCGTGGAGAGCTCCTACAATGAGCGGTTCTTC.

This chain links TRBV29-1 with TRBJ1-1, with 8 bases aligning to TRBD1. J was trimmed by 3 bases and V by 7 bases; bases with no gene match: 7. There are 13 residues in the CDR3. Germline V gene data show CDR1 as SQVTM and CDR2 as ANQGSEA. CDR3 coding DNA: TGCAGCGCCGAGGACAGGGCTGACACTGAAGCTTTCTTT. Amino acid sequence: CSAEDRADTEAFF.

This sequence joins TRBV6-2 or TRBV6-3 and TRBJ2-7; TRBD2 agrees at 13 bases. The CDR3 extends over 18 amino acids. CDR1 and CDR2 from the germline V gene are MNHEY and SVGEGT. V was pared by 0 bases and J by 6 bases, with 11 bases of the junction left unmatched. The CDR3 region has the DNA TGTGCCAGCAGTTACTCGATCGTTTGGACTAGCGGGAGAGGCGAGCAGTACTTC. Its translation: CASSYSIVWTSGRGEQYF.

This clonotype was observed once. The chain is built from TRBV7-8 and TRBJ1-2; 8 bases line up with TRBD1. Germline CDR1 is SGHVS and CDR2 is FQNEAQ. Trimming cost V 0 bases and J 0 bases; bases outside gene matches: 6. This CDR3 has 17 amino acids. CDR3 loop: CASSLASQGAPNYGYTF. The CDR3 nucleotides are TGTGCCAGCAGCTTAGCCAGTCAGGGGGCTCCTAACTATGGCTACACCTTC.

This clonotype has a single count. This sequence joins TRBV13 and TRBJ2-3; 7 bases are shared with TRBD1. Unmatched junction bases numbered 15, after V lost 5 bases and J lost 7 bases. The CDR3 length is 16 residues. Germline values: CDR1 PRHDT, CDR2 FYEKMQ (reference sequence). The CDR3 sequence: CASSLTGAILKNTQYF. The CDR3 region has the DNA TGTGCCAGCAGCCTCACAGGGGCGATCCTTAAGAATACGCAGTATTTT.

The sample holds a few counts of this clonotype. The V gene is TRBV15, the J gene TRBJ1-2, with 9 bases fitting TRBD1. This CDR3 spans 14 amino acids. V shed 3 bases, J shed 6 bases, and the junction held 5 bases outside the gene matches. Per germline, CDR1 LNHNV and CDR2 YYDKDF (reference sequence). CDR3 in amino acids: CATSRGGQGNGYTF. Here the CDR3 DNA reads TGTGCCACCAGCAGGGGTGGACAGGGGAATGGCTACACCTTC.

This clonotype came up once. V is TRBV6-6 and J is TRBJ1-2; 7 positions match TRBD1. Germline CDR1 is MNHNY and CDR2 is SVGAGI (reference sequence). V was clipped by 5 bases and J by 6 bases; unmatched bases: 15. The CDR3 has 16 residues. The CDR3 protein is CASSHPSGTGEDGYTF. CDR3 bases: TGTGCCAGCAGTCACCCAAGTGGTACAGGGGAAGATGGCTACACCTTC.

V is TRBV29-1 and J is TRBJ2-1; 12 bases fit TRBD1. Germline V CDR1 and CDR2: SQVTM, ANQGSEA. This CDR3 is 13 amino acids long. V dropped 6 bases and J dropped 9; count of bases not matched to a gene: 6. The CDR3 bases are TGCAGCGTCCCGGGACAGGGGGCTACTGAGCAGTTCTTC. Translation gives CSVPGQGATEQFF.